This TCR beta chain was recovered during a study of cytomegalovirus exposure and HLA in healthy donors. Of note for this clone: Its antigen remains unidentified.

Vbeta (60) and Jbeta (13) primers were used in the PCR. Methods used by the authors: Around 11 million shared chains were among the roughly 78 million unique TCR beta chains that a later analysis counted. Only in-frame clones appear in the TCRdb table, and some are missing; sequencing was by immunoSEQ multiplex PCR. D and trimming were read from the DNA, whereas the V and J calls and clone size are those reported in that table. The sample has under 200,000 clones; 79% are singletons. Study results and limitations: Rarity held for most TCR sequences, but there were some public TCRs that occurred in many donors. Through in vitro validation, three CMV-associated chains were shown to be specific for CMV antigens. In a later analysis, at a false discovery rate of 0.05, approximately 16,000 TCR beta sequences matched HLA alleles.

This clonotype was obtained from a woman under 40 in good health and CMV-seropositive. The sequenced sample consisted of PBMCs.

In nucleotides, the CDR3 is TGTGCCAGCAGCCCCGAAGGACAGCCCATTAATGAAAAACTGTTTTTT. The encoded protein is CASSPEGQPINEKLFF. The chain links TRBV5-4 to TRBJ1-4, with D perhaps matching TRBD1 (6 bases). Per the germline V gene, CDR1 is SGHNT and CDR2 is YYREEE (reference sequence). V lost 4 bases, J lost 4 bases, and 17 bases lay in between. CDR3 length: 16 amino acids. Complete variable domain (other parts from reference TRBV5-4 and TRBJ1-4): ETGVTQSPTHLIKTRGQQVTLRCSSQSGHNTVSWYQQALGQGPQFIFQYYREEENGRGNFPPRFSGLQFPNYSSELNVNALELDDSALYLCASSPEGQPINEKLFFGSGTQLSVL.